This TCR beta chain was obtained from a study of CD8+CD57+ T cells in acquired aplastic anemia. Profiles of TCR beta VDJ and CDR3 were generated from a genomic DNA template. TCRdb re-analysed the reads in MiXCR, keeping a single row per CDR3 protein. The profile shows under 250,000 distinct CDR3 sequences, more than 55% of them singletons. V lost 4 bases to trimming and J lost 0 bases; unmatched junction nucleotides: 9. The CDR3 is 16 residues long. CDR1 is SGDLS and CDR2 is YYNGEE in the germline V gene. Patients chosen for sequencing had shown CD8+CD57+ cell expansion by flow cytometry. Prior therapy had not been administered to any patient at the time of blood sampling.

The chain combines TRBV9 with TRBJ1-1; 7 bases fit TRBD1. The source of this sequence is a human donor with aplastic anemia. The sample taken for sequencing was sorted CD4+, CD8+, or CD8+CD57+ T cells (not recorded which) from PBMCs. CDR3: CASSPRGEAVNTEAFF. The CDR3 DNA reads as TGTGCCAGCAGCCCCAGGGGGGAGGCCGTGAACACTGAAGCTTTCTTT.